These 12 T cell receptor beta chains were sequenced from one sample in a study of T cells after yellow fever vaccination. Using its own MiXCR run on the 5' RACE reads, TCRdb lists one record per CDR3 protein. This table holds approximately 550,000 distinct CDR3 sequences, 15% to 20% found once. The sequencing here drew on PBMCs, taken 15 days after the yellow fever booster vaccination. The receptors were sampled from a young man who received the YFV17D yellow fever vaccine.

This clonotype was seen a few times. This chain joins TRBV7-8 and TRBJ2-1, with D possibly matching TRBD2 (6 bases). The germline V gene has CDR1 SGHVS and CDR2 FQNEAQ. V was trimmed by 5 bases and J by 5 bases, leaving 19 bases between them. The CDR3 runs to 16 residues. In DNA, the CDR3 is TGTGCCAGCAGCGCTCCTGGGACGGAGCGGGACAATGAGCAGTTCTTC. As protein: CASSAPGTERDNEQFF.

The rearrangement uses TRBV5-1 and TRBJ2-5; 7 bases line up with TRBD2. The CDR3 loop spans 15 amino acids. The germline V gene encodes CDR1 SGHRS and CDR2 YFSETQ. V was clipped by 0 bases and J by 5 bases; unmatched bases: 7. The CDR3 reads CASSLARGSGETQYF. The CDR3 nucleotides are TGCGCCAGCAGCTTGGCCCGCGGGAGTGGTGAGACCCAGTACTTC. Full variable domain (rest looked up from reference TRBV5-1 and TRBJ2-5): KAGVTQTPRYLIKTRGQQVTLSCSPISGHRSVSWYQQTPGQGLQFLFEYFSETQRNKGNFPGRFSGRQFSNSRSEMNVSTLELGDSALYLCASSLARGSGETQYFGPGTRLLVL.

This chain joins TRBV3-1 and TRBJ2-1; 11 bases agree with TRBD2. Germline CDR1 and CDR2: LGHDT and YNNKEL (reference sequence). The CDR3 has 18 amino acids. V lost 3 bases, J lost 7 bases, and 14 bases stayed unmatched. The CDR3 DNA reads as TGTGCCAGCAGCCATGATACTAGCGGGAGCATTAGGGGGAATGAGCAGTTCTTC. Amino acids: CASSHDTSGSIRGNEQFF.

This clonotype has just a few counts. CDR3 in amino acids: CASSFHSGNTIYF. The CDR3 nucleotides are TGTGCCAGCAGTTTCCATTCTGGAAACACCATATATTTT. The chain is built from TRBV12-3 or TRBV12-4 and TRBJ1-3; D is uncertain. V was trimmed by 3 bases and J by 1 base, leaving 4 bases between them. The CDR3 has 13 residues.

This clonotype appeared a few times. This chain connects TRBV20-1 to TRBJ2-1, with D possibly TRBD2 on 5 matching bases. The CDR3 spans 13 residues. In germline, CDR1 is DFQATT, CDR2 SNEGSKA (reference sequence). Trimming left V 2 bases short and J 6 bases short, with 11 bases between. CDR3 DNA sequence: TGCAGTGCTAGATCTGACTATTCCAATGAGCAGTTCTTC. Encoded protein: CSARSDYSNEQFF.

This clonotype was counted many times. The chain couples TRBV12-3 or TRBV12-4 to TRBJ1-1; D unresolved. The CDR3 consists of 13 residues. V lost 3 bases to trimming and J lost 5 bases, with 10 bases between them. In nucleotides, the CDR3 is TGTGCCAGCAGTTTGGAAGGGAGAACTGAAGCTTTCTTT. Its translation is CASSLEGRTEAFF.

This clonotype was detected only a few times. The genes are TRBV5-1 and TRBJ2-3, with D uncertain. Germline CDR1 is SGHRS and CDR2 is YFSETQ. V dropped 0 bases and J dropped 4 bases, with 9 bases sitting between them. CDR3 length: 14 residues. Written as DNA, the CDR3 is TGCGCCAGCAGCTTGGCGTCTCGGCCAGATACGCAGTATTTT. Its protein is CASSLASRPDTQYF.

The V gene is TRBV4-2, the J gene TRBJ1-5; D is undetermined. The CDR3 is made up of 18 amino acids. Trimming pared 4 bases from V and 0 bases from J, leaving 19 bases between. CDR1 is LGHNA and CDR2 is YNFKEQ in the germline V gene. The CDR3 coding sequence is TGTGCCAGCAGCCCCTCCCGGGTAAAGGGTGATAGCAATCAGCCCCAGCATTTT. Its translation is CASSPSRVKGDSNQPQHF.

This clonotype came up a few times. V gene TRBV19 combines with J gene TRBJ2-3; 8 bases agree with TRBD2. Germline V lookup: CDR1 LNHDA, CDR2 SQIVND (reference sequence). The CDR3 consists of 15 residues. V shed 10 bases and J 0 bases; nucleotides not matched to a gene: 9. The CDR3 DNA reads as TGTGCCAACTCCGCTAGCGGGTTTAGCACAGATACGCAGTATTTT. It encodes CANSASGFSTDTQYF.

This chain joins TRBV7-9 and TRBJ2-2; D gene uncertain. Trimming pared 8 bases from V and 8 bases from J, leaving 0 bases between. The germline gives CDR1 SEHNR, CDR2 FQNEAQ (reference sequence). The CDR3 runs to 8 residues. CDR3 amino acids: CASGELFF. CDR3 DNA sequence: TGTGCCAGCGGGGAGCTGTTTTTT.

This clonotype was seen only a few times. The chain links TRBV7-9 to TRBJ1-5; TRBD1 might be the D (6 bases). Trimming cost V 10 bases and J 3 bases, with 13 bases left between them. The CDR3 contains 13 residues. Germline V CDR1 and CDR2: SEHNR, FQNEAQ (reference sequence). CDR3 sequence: CAIQWDNNQPQHF. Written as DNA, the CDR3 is TGTGCCATACAATGGGACAACAATCAGCCCCAGCATTTT.

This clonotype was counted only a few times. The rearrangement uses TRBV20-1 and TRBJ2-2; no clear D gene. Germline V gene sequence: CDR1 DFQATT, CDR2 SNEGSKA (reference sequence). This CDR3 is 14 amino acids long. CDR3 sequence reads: CSGRVGRSTGELFF. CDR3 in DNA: TGCAGCGGAAGGGTAGGCCGGTCCACCGGGGAGCTGTTTTTT.